This T cell receptor beta chain was sequenced in a study of regulatory T cells in long-lasting Graves disease. The authors built TCR beta libraries using iRepertoire HTBI primers and Arm-PCR of CDR3 regions. Via MiXCR, TCRdb re-called the multiplex PCR reads, giving one row per CDR3 protein. The sample holds about 420,000 distinct CDR3 sequences; about 16% are singletons and the top ten take 20% to 25%. Time point in this sample: newly diagnosed GD, antithyroid drugs for less than 3 months. Researchers made the TCR library from RNA that was extracted from PBMCs. This clonotype was found many times. The sample was also reused in another study, on T cells in Graves' hyperthyroidism and ophthalmopathy.

The specimen comprised peripheral blood mononuclear cells (PBMCs), sampled at new diagnosis, from a patient treated with antithyroid drugs. The origin of this receptor is a woman aged 18-29 years with Graves disease.

The CDR3 nucleotides read TGTGCCAGCACCCGGGAGACGGGGACTAATGAAAAACTGTTTTTT. Amino acids: CASTRETGTNEKLFF. This chain uses TRBV2 with TRBJ1-4, with D hard to call. CDR1 and CDR2 from the germline V gene are SNHLY and FYNNEI. This CDR3 has 15 residues. V lost 7 bases to trimming and J lost 2 bases, with 14 bases between them.